These 3 T cell receptor beta chains came from one sample sequenced in a study of blood T cells in healthy people across ages. A second PCR of roughly 6 to 12 cycles used a sample-barcoded 5' primer and a J-beta primer mix. One entry per CDR3 protein results from TCRdb running MiXCR on the 5' RACE reads. The sample consists of 1.5 million to 2 million distinct CDR3 sequences, 28% of them appearing once. The sequenced material came from blood. The receptors shown here come from a woman younger than 45 in good health.

This clonotype has only a few counts. V is TRBV20-1 and J is TRBJ1-2; D perhaps matches TRBD1 (5 bases). V lost 7 bases to trimming and J lost 7 bases, with 16 bases between them. CDR1 is DFQATT and CDR2 is SNEGSKA in the germline V gene (reference sequence). The CDR3 totals 12 residues. Here the CDR3 reads CSVGRERIGYTF. The CDR3 region has the DNA TGCAGTGTAGGCAGGGAGAGAATTGGCTACACCTTC.

The sample holds a few counts of this clonotype. The chain combines TRBV29-1 with TRBJ2-5; TRBD2 matches 7 bases. CDR1 and CDR2 (germline): SQVTM, ANQGSEA. J lost 5 bases, V lost 7 bases, and 19 bases had no gene match. This CDR3 has 16 amino acids. The CDR3 spells CSADGMSGALGETQYF. CDR3 sequence (DNA): TGCAGCGCTGATGGGATGAGCGGGGCCCTGGGGGAGACCCAGTACTTC.

The table lists this clonotype with a few counts. V usage is TRBV9 and J usage is TRBJ1-2; D not certain. In germline, CDR1 is SGDLS, CDR2 YYNGEE. The CDR3 runs to 17 residues. The V end lost 3 bases, the J end lost 0 bases, and 18 bases lay between the germline ends. Written as DNA, the CDR3 is TGTGCCAGCAGCGGTCCCACCGGTGGCTCGACTAACTATGGCTACACCTTC. Protein: CASSGPTGGSTNYGYTF. Full variable domain (outside the CDR3, taken from reference TRBV9 and TRBJ1-2): DSGVTQTPKHLITATGQRVTLRCSPRSGDLSVYWYQQSLDQGLQFLIQYYNGEERAKGNILERFSAQQFPDLHSELNLSSLELGDSALYFCASSGPTGGSTNYGYTFGSGTRLTVV.